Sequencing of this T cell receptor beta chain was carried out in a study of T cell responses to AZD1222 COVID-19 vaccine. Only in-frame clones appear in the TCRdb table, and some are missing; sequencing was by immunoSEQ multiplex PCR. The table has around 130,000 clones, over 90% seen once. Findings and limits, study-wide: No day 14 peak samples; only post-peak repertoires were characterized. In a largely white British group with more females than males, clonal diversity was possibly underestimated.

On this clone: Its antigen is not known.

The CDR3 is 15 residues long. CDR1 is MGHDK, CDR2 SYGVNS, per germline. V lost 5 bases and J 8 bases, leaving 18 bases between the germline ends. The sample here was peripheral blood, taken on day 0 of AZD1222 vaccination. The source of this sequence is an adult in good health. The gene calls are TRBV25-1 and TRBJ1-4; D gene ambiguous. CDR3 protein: CASSQMGHVGEKLFF. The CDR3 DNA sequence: TGTGCCAGCAGTCAAATGGGCCACGTAGGGGAAAAACTGTTTTTT. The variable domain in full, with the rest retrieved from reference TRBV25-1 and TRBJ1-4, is EADIYQTPRYLVIGTGKKITLECSQTMGHDKMYWYQQDPGMELHLIHYSYGVNSTEKGDLSSESTVSRIRTEHFPLTLESARPSHTSQYLCASSQMGHVGEKLFFGSGTQLSVL.